This entry describes one TCR beta chain. Its antigen remains undetermined. Base qualities are not recorded, but no much larger clone differs from it by a single base. The sample originates from a study of blood T cell repertoires in COVID-19 (dated by TCRdb to about 2020). Describing the broader study: Samples covering the acute and convalescent phases of COVID-19 were provided by collaborators in the United States, Italy and Spain. The prospective study material was composed of cDNA or gDNA derived from T cells, B-cell-depleted T cells, or PBMCs. A de-identified subject ID, COVID-19 status, age in years and sex were almost always included in the sample metadata. The samples were drawn from the first 160 participants of the ongoing ImmuneRACE study and from more than 1,000 subjects provided by 6 global collaborators. Where available, HLA class I and class II types were obtained from metadata supplied by the sample provider rather than from assay-based typing. The repertoires were made available in a free public database intended to serve as a resource for research on the immune response to SARS-CoV-2. Subjects who had been exposed to COVID-19, were actively infected with it, or had recovered from it provided the deeply sampled blood TCRbeta repertoires that made up the dataset. The full study reports these points: The quantity of clinical and demographic metadata differed by source and by participant and was supplied without curation.

Spanning cysteine to phenylalanine, the CDR3 consists of 14 amino acids. The sequence is cut down to CDR3 DNA, 42 bases in frame from base 1. Cut back by 5 bases and 8 bases, the V and J ends lie 15 bases apart. According to the germline V gene (reference sequence), CDR1 reads LGHDT and CDR2 reads YNNKEL. TCRbeta CDR3 regions were amplified from genomic DNA by means of the immunoSEQ Assay, a bias-controlled multiplex PCR. The original pipeline was this. Within the assay, amplification of reference gene primers was used to estimate how many nucleated cells each sample contained. To quantify the absolute abundance of each unique TCRbeta CDR3 rearrangement, sequence reads were collapsed and filtered. Productive Simpson clonality was computed per sample as the square root of Simpson's diversity index over productive rearrangements. The table was pulled from immuneACCESS by TCRdb, which kept in-frame rearrangements only. Such tables lose some clones; where checked, under half of the loss comes from unresolved V genes, and the rest has no known cause. The DNA was the basis for D and trimming; V, J and clone size are from that table. In this sample the table shows roughly 180,000 clones, 79% of which occur a single time. The ten biggest clones cover 8.1% of the sample.

One collaborating source in Seattle enrolled patients while the patients were actively infected and followed the patients over time throughout the course of disease. Whole blood was collected in K2EDTA tubes by collaborating institutions according to the institutions' own protocols. Collaborator samples were shipped for TCRbeta analysis as frozen whole blood, isolated PBMCs, or DNA extracted from either sample type. The V and J genes are TRBV3-1 (or the pseudogene TRBV3-2) and TRBJ1-4, with the D gene call left open. Sequenced sample: peripheral blood. This TCR came from a woman aged 55-69 years with COVID-19, enrolled during active disease. The CDR3: CASSDRGRNEKLFF. The nucleotide sequence reads as follows: TGTGCCAGCAGCGACCGGGGTCGTAACGAAAAACTGTTTTTT.